This T cell receptor (beta chain) was recorded in a study of blood T cell repertoires in COVID-19. Overall study: Material from acute and convalescent COVID-19 was sourced from the United States, Italy and Spain. The cDNA or gDNA used as material had been derived from T cells, B-cell-depleted T cells, or PBMCs.

Trimming took off 4 bases at V and 0 bases at J, with 15 bases between the two ends. Germline-derived CDR1 and CDR2 are SQVTM and ANQGSEA. This CDR3 contains 15 residues. The Seattle patients joined while their infection was active and were tracked longitudinally afterward. The authors' processing: Amplification with reference gene primers provided the estimates of nucleated cell counts. Clones were read by immunoSEQ multiplex PCR, and TCRdb kept only the in-frame ones, dropping some. V and J calls and clone size are as listed in that table; D and trimming were resolved from the DNA. Of about 150,000 clones in the sample, 80% to 90% are singletons; the top ten hold 8%.

This chain connects TRBV29-1 to TRBJ1-1; D is possibly TRBD1 (6 bases). This TCR derives from a woman aged 55-69 years with COVID-19, enrolled during active disease. Sequenced: peripheral blood. In DNA, the CDR3 is TGCAGCGTTGGACAGGAAATTTCCATGAACACTGAAGCTTTCTTT. Encoded protein: CSVGQEISMNTEAFF.